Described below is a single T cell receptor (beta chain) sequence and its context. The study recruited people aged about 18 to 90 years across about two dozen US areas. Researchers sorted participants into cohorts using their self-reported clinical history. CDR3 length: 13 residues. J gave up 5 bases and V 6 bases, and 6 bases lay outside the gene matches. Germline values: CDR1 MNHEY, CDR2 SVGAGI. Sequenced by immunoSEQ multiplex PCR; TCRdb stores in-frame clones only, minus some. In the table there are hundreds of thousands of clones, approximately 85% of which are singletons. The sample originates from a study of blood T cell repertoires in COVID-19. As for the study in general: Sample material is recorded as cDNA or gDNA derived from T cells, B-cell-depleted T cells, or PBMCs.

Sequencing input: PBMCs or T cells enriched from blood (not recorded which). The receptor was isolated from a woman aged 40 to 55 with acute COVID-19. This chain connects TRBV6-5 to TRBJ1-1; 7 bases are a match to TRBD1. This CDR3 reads CASRSEQGTEAFF. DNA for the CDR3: TGTGCCAGCAGATCCGAACAGGGGACTGAAGCTTTCTTT.